This T cell receptor (beta chain) was recovered during a study of blood T cell repertoires in COVID-19. Turning to the study itself: COVID-19 samples collected from the United States, Italy and Spain covered acute and convalescent phases.

TCRdb keeps only in-frame clones here, not all; method: immunoSEQ multiplex PCR. The table shows more than 200,000 clones, with around nine tenths occurring only once. Losses at the gene ends were 2 bases for V and 2 bases for J; bases not matched to a gene: 7. CDR1 ENHRY and CDR2 SYGVKD come from the germline V gene. The CDR3 sequence is 18 residues long. V usage is TRBV10-3 and J usage is TRBJ2-1, with 12 bases identical to TRBD2. Sequenced input: PBMCs or T cells enriched from blood (not recorded which). This receptor was identified in a young woman who had recovered from COVID-19. In DNA, the CDR3 is TGTGCCATCAGTGAGCTACTAGCGGGAGGAACCACCTACAATGAGCAGTTCTTC. Protein: CAISELLAGGTTYNEQFF.